The text below deals with one TCR beta chain. This clone's antigen is unknown. One base away there is no much larger clone; base qualities are not given. The receptor library was made with 5' RACE. The second PCR ran for about 6 to 11 cycles and used a J-beta primer mix along with a sample-barcoded 5' primer. Each TCR beta cDNA molecule received a unique molecular identifier from a template-switch 5' adaptor carrying 12 random nucleotides. At least 3 million CDR3-containing paired-end reads were obtained from each sample. The Mint cDNA synthesis kit, primed by a TRBC-specific oligonucleotide, was used to synthesize first-strand cDNA from all RNA. Following uracil-DNA glycosylase treatment, a first 18-cycle PCR with universal primers M1SS and BC2_uni_R was performed on all cDNA. Per the original workflow: Each sample was normalized by randomly selecting 1 million high-quality reads, each carrying a distinct molecular identifier. Reads sharing molecular identifiers were discarded rather than binned into consensus sequences. MiTCR, run with a Q25 quality threshold and the strictest error-elimination algorithm, handled CDR3 identification, clonotype clustering and error correction. Lower-bound total TCR beta diversity was estimated with a nonparametric unseen species model using Euler transformation. TCRdb ran its own pipeline on the public reads, namely fastp trimming at Q25 and MiXCR clone calling, and kept in-frame beta chains. For every CDR3 protein sequence, its rows merge into one entry that carries the most common genes and DNA. None of the V and J calls come from the authors' own analysis; TCRdb made them. In this sample the table shows over 1,500,000 distinct CDR3 sequences, about two fifths of which occur a single time. Of the sample, more than 20% is held by the ten largest clones.

The donors were some 36 Caucasian individuals from Russia, aged roughly 6 to 100 years, who were systemically healthy. Each donor gave 8 to 10 milliliters of peripheral blood, drawn into EDTA-treated Vacutainer tubes. PBMCs were isolated by Ficoll-Paque density-gradient centrifugation, with at least 6 million obtained per sample. Trizol reagent was used to extract total RNA from the PBMCs, yielding at least 5.5 micrograms per sample. Naive CD45RAhigh/CD27high T cell percentages were measured by flow cytometry on a PBMC aliquot from every donor. The source of the sample is a study of blood T cells in healthy people across ages (dated by TCRdb to between 2014 and 2016). Study-wide context: In model experiments, roughly one uniquely barcoded TCR beta cDNA molecule per two T cells was captured by template switching. Using the same blood draw, the study looked at two additional independent replicas of 1 million unique cDNA reads for two donors, one aged 18 to 30 and the other aged 80 or older. Donors were grouped into four age groups: young (average roughly 17 years), middle-aged (over 35), aged (around 60) and long-lived (less than 85). To avoid experimental bias, donors of different ages were distributed randomly across sequencing lanes. Using deep sequencing normalized with unique cDNA molecular identifiers, the study measured how TCR beta repertoire diversity changes with age. Findings and caveats that apply to the study as a whole: The CMV infection status of donors was not known, potentially confounding age-related changes in expanded clonotypes. Compared with the aged group, the long-lived group had more naive CD4+ T cells, fewer expanded clones and increased TCR diversity, a pattern suggesting age selection. Estimates of total diversity based on one million sequenced T cells were regarded as lower bounds and as underestimates. There was a strong correlation between observed TCR beta diversity and the percentage of naive T cells measured by flow cytometry. Since profiling was done on bulk unsorted PBMCs, naive and antigen-experienced compartments could not be conclusively compared. Observed TCR beta diversity per million T cells fell roughly linearly with age, and a significant reduction was already apparent by age approximately 40.

The sequence came from a human donor in good health. Sequencing was done on a sample of blood.

The CDR3 region has the sequence CSSGTSGVYNEQFF. The DNA sequence reads TGCAGTTCCGGGACTAGCGGGGTCTACAATGAGCAGTTCTTC. The rearranged segments are TRBV20-1 and TRBJ2-1; 13 nucleotides in the junction match TRBD2. The germline V gene (reference sequence) provides CDR1 DFQATT and CDR2 SNEGSKA. V ends up 8 bases short and J 3 bases short, with an unmatched junction base count of 4. The CDR3 numbers 14 residues from cysteine through phenylalanine. Only CDR3 DNA remains: 42 bases, in frame from the first base.